These T cell receptor beta chains were read from a single sample in a study of control samples from healthy donors and cancer patients. Only in-frame clones appear in the TCRdb table, and some are missing; sequencing was by immunoSEQ multiplex PCR. The sample records tens of thousands of clones, 94% being singletons. The sequencing input was blood. All receptors derive from a woman between 25 and 40 years old in good health. The CDR3 runs from the conserved cysteine through the conserved F or W. A D gene is named only where the DNA matches it firmly. Where a row states a size, it is once, few, many or the class of an expanded clone; other rows omit it.

j_call clone_size v_call cdr3_length d_call cdr3_nt cdr3_aa
TRBJ1-1 NA TRBV10-3 12 TRBD1 TGTGCCATCAGGCGGACAGGGGATGAAGCTTTCTTT CAIRRTGDEAFF
TRBJ1-5 few TRBV6-5 15 NA TGTGCCAGCAGTCCCGACCGACAGCCCAATCAGCCCCAGCATTTT CASSPDRQPNQPQHF
TRBJ2-2 NA TRBV6-5 15 NA TGTGCCAGCACTGGGTCTTGGGGGGACCCCGGGGAGCTGTTTTTT CASTGSWGDPGELFF
TRBJ1-5 NA TRBV6-5 13 NA TGTGCCAGCAAACCGGGGTCGAATCAGCCCCAGCATTTT CASKPGSNQPQHF
TRBJ2-2 NA TRBV20-1 11 NA TGCAGTGCCCGCCCGGTCCGGGAGCTGTTTTTT CSARPVRELFF
TRBJ2-5 NA TRBV7-6 17 NA TGTGCCAGCAGCTTAGGAGGCGCAGGGGTCCTCCAAGAGACCCAGTACTTC CASSLGGAGVLQETQYF
TRBJ2-3 NA TRBV27 15 NA TGTGCCAGCAGTTTAGTGGGGGGGCCTTTAGATACGCAGTATTTT CASSLVGGPLDTQYF
TRBJ1-2 NA TRBV5-1 14 TRBD1 TGCGCCAGCAGCTTGGGACAGGGAGTGGGTGGCTACACCTTC CASSLGQGVGGYTF
TRBJ1-2 NA TRBV9 11 NA TGTGCCAGCCGCGGGGAGAGCGGCTACACCTTC CASRGESGYTF
TRBJ1-2 NA TRBV3-1/TRBV3-2 14 NA TGTGCCAGCAGCCAAGTCCAGGGAACCTATGGCTACACCTTC CASSQVQGTYGYTF
TRBJ1-5 NA TRBV5-8 15 NA TGTGCCAGCAGCCGGACCCCGGACAGCAATCAGCCCCAGCATTTT CASSRTPDSNQPQHF
TRBJ1-4 NA TRBV18 14 TRBD1 TGTGCCAGCTCCCCCCTCAGGGGGCATGAAAAACTGTTTTTT CASSPLRGHEKLFF
TRBJ1-6 NA TRBV19 15 TRBD1 TGTGCCAGTAGTATCGCGACAGGGGATAATTCACCCCTCCACTTT CASSIATGDNSPLHF
TRBJ1-1 NA TRBV4-1 15 TRBD1 TGCGCCAGCAGCCCAACTGGACAGGGGGTCAATATGGCTTTCTTT CASSPTGQGVNMAFF
TRBJ1-2 NA TRBV10-2 14 NA TGCGCCAGCAGTGAGTCGAAGGGGAGCTATGGCTACACCTTC CASSESKGSYGYTF
TRBJ1-2 NA TRBV2 13 TRBD1 TGTGCCAGCAGTGGGGACAGGGCGGGTGGCTACACCTTC CASSGDRAGGYTF
TRBJ1-1 few TRBV30 13 NA TGTGCCTGGCGTCCAAAGGGTAGCACTGAAGCTTTCTTT CAWRPKGSTEAFF
TRBJ1-1 NA TRBV28 14 TRBD1 TGTGCCAGCAGTTCACAGGGGTTGGACACTGAAGCTTTCTTT CASSSQGLDTEAFF
TRBJ2-6 NA TRBV5-4 16 TRBD1 TGTGCCAGCAGCTCTACAGGGGGCACCGGGGCCAACGTCCTGACTTTC CASSSTGGTGANVLTF
TRBJ1-3 NA TRBV19 14 NA TGTGCCAGTATGATGGAGTCTGATAGAAACACCATATATTTT CASMMESDRNTIYF
TRBJ1-1 NA TRBV30 13 TRBD1 TGTGCCTTTAGTCCCGGGACAGGGATTCTTGCTTTCTTT CAFSPGTGILAFF
TRBJ2-6 NA TRBV3-1/TRBV3-2 16 NA TGTGCCAGCAGCCAAGAGCGCTCTTCTGGGGCCAACGTCCTGACTTTC CASSQERSSGANVLTF